The next 5 T cell receptor beta chains were all read from a single sample in a study of T cell clones after liver transplantation. TCRdb's table, derived via immunoSEQ multiplex PCR, lists solely in-frame clones and lacks some. In the table there are about 50,000 clones, about 67% of which are singletons. Sequenced here: CD4+ T cells from blood, sampled roughly 55 months after liver transplant. These receptors all stem from a human patient who received a liver transplant. T cells may partly derive from the graft donor.

V gene TRBV6-5 combines with J gene TRBJ1-1, with TRBD1 identical over 7 bases. V shed 0 bases and J 0 bases; nucleotides not matched to a gene: 1. This CDR3 is built from 15 residues. Germline lookup yields CDR1 MNHEY and CDR2 SVGAGI. DNA of the CDR3: TGTGCCAGCAGTTACTCGACAGGGCTGAACACTGAAGCTTTCTTT. This codes for CASSYSTGLNTEAFF.

The chain uses TRBV2 and TRBJ2-7, with a possible D match to TRBD1 (7 bases). V dropped 3 bases and J dropped 0 bases, with 15 bases sitting between them. Germline values: CDR1 SNHLY, CDR2 FYNNEI. There are 16 residues in the CDR3. The CDR3 here is CASSEQGEVISYEQYF. Here the CDR3 DNA reads TGTGCCAGCAGTGAGCAGGGGGAGGTTATCTCCTACGAGCAGTACTTC.

The rearrangement links TRBV27 to TRBJ1-6; D unresolved. Trimming cost V 11 bases and J 0 bases, with 14 bases left between them. The CDR3 totals 15 residues. CDR1 MNHEY and CDR2 SMNVEV come from the germline V gene (reference sequence). The DNA for the CDR3 is TGTGCCTCCCGACGAGAGGGCTCCTATAATTCACCCCTCCACTTT. It translates to CASRREGSYNSPLHF.

The chain links TRBV10-2 to TRBJ2-7; 10 nucleotides align to TRBD1. Germline loops: CDR1 WSHSY, CDR2 SAAADI. Trimming cost V 7 bases and J 2 bases; bases outside gene matches: 5. This CDR3 region has 14 residues. CDR3 residues: CASNPGTGAYEQYF. The CDR3 DNA is TGCGCCAGCAATCCCGGGACAGGGGCCTACGAGCAGTACTTC.

This sequence joins TRBV5-5 and TRBJ2-7, with D perhaps matching TRBD1 or TRBD2 (6 bases each). The CDR3 length is 17 residues. Trimming pared 4 bases from V and 0 bases from J, leaving 20 bases between. Germline-derived CDR1 and CDR2 are SGHKS and YYEKEE (reference sequence). DNA for the CDR3: TGTGCCAGCAGCGGGGGGACCGGGACAACTACCTCCTACGAGCAGTACTTC. Translated, it gives CASSGGTGTTTSYEQYF.